Sequencing of this T cell receptor beta chain was carried out in a study of cytomegalovirus exposure and HLA in healthy donors (dated by TCRdb to the late 2010s). Background for the entire study: In an earlier analysis of 587 of the donors, roughly 300 Gb of sequence data and approximately 120 million unique TCR beta sequences from about 190 million T cells were reported. An early release that covered approximately 600 HLA-typed donors contained approximately 300 gigabases of sequencing data and 70 million to 100 million unique TCR sequences. Of the 300 to 450 genotyped donors, 70% to 90% were placed in the genetic ancestry cluster associated with self-reported Caucasian donors. The study aimed to test whether cataloging public T cell receptors could reveal signatures of past pathogen exposure. The T cell repertoires of about 700 subjects were profiled by immunosequencing and related to cytomegalovirus serostatus. Besides the first cohort of roughly 700 subjects, a separate validation cohort made up of 120 different subjects was used. To predict cytomegalovirus infection status, the study combined high-throughput TCR immunosequencing, statistical association of individual TCRs with disease status, and machine learning. A later analysis re-examined previously published TCR beta repertoires from about 670 donors and added high-resolution HLA genotyping to investigate patterns of TCR occurrence. The later analysis used no new phenotypic data to find candidate immune exposures, relying instead on TCR beta sequences and their occurrence across donors. In an earlier analysis of 587 of the donors, high-throughput TCR beta sequencing was used to judge whether each TCR beta V gene segment behaved as functional or pseudogenic. Donor age, sex, ethnicity and CMV serostatus were collected together with the repertoire data. Genome-wide SNP genotypes for about 65% of the roughly 670 donors were used in a later genetic analysis, which treated that subset as a discovery cohort. All discovery cohort repertoires had been generated on a single sequencing platform. Both class I and class II loci were covered by HLA typing, at four-digit resolution. Typing coverage differed by locus: A, B, C, DRB1 and DQB1 were typed in about 620-640 donors, DQA1 in 522, DPA1 in 600 to 610, and DPB1 in about 450. Four or five DR-DQ haplotypes were handled as single units for association and clustering because linkage in the cohort was strong. Across around 400 genotyped donors of the cohort, an average of about 250,000 unique TCR beta nucleotide sequences per donor were sequenced, and approximately 17% of those sequences were non-productive. On the study overall, not on this receptor specifically: In a later genetic analysis, fewer N-insertions in productive TCRs were reported among donors in an Asian-associated ancestry cluster than the approximately 670-donor mean. Immune exposure information for the cohort was limited to CMV serostatus. Compared with equally common non-associated chains, HLA-associated TCR beta chains in a later analysis were more clonally expanded and had lower generation probabilities. A few of the identified cytomegalovirus-associated TCR beta chains were confirmed in vitro to be specific for cytomegalovirus antigens. The sequencing pipeline was judged likely to have produced a cluster of highly shared sequence variants as a technical artifact. The cohort was sequenced for TCR beta chains only, and without alpha or paired-chain data the features that could be detected were limited. The authors suggested that the approach could potentially be extended to other disease states and immunological phenotypes. In a later analysis, about 16,000 TCR beta sequences were associated with specific HLA alleles at a false discovery rate of 0.05. According to a later analysis, most CMV-associated TCR beta chains appeared to be HLA-restricted, and the HLA associations seemed to be driven largely by CMV exposure. When HLA alleles, especially DR and DQ, strongly co-occurred, TCR associations were difficult to assign to individual alleles. Cytomegalovirus status was reported to be diagnosed by the classifier with high specificity and sensitivity in both the original and validation cohorts. In a later analysis, the rate of TCR association differed among HLA loci, with DRB1 alleles having the most associated TCRs and HLA-C alleles having the fewest. Because HLA typing was missing for some donors at each locus, association tests included only the typed subset. An earlier analysis of roughly 570 of the donors showed that most TCR beta V segments appeared in productive rearrangements either about 90% or about 30% of the time, which broadly matched IMGT annotations. An association between a missense DCLRE1C variant and V-gene and J-gene trimming of TCR beta chains was found in a later genetic analysis and replicated in an independent cohort. Correlated functional status among segregating V segments might be attributable to linkage disequilibrium, but an unknown experimental factor could not be ruled out. While some public TCRs were present in many individuals, most TCR sequences turned up only very rarely across donors. Some IMGT-functional V segments, including TRBV6-2 and TRBV6-3, could not be told apart with the 87-base-pair reads, so those segments were excluded. Because counts were too low, 15 to 20 rarely observed V segments, including chromosome 9 orphons, were excluded from the earlier analysis of about 500 of the donors. According to a later analysis, parvovirus B19, influenza, CMV and Epstein-Barr virus appeared linked to several top co-occurrence clusters. The presence/absence analyses assumed that sequencing depth was roughly uniform across donors, and that assumption may not be true. The study gave a list of about 170 TCR beta chains associated with cytomegalovirus. A further reported finding was that TCR beta sequences accurately predicted the HLA-A and HLA-B alleles for most subjects in the first cohort.

Concerning this clone itself: It lacks a known antigen. There are no base qualities to consult, and no much larger clone falls within one base.

CDR1 and CDR2, per the germline V gene (reference sequence), are GTSNPN and SVGIG. V loses 2 bases of germline sequence and J loses 1 base, and the interval between the two ends is 11 bases. The CDR3 measures 15 amino acids from cysteine to phenylalanine. The read is trimmed to its CDR3 DNA, 45 bases read in frame from base 1. Library prep was done by the immunoSEQ multiplex PCR assay. For the multiplex PCR, a mixture combining 60 forward primers for TCR Vbeta segments and 13 reverse primers for TCR Jbeta segments was used. A multiplex PCR assay on genomic DNA amplified the CDR3 region of rearranged TCR beta genes. On the Illumina HiSeq System, the amplified TCR beta libraries were sequenced as 87-base-pair reads. The paper's processing steps were these. A later analysis tallied 75 million to 95 million unique TCR beta chains across the 666 repertoires, and about 12 million of those chains were shared by two or more donors. Raw reads were error-corrected and collapsed into unique sequences by a nearest-neighbor algorithm in which closely related sequences were merged to remove PCR and sequencing errors. V, D and J gene segments were assigned by aligning CDR3 sequences to IMGT reference sequences. For a sequence to be retained, a match of at least six nucleotides to both a V gene segment and a J gene segment was required. A rearrangement was called productive if the CDR3 had no stop codons and remained in frame with V and J, and every other rearrangement was called non-productive. Following IMGT convention, CDR3 was defined as the stretch from the second conserved V-encoded cysteine up to the conserved J-encoded phenylalanine. In an earlier analysis of more than 550 of the donors, sequences lacking an unambiguous match to a single V gene segment were excluded. An earlier analysis of 550 to 650 of the donors classified V segments as functional when productive rearrangements were above 56.7% and as segregating when the standard deviation between donors was above 5%. To diagnose cytomegalovirus status from the catalog of TCR beta chain sequences, a statistical classification framework was built. A later analysis assigned V and J genes by comparing TCR nucleotide sequences with IMGT/GENE-DB human TR gene sequences. In a later analysis, CDR3 sequences and most-parsimonious VDJ recombination scenarios were assigned using the TCRdist pipeline. A later analysis defined each TCR beta chain by its CDR3 amino acid sequence plus V-gene family, and excluded reads lacking a unique V-gene family. As a way to deal with suspected cross-contamination and a sequencing artifact, a later analysis dropped under 600 nucleotide sequences that were highly shared and had low generation probability. In a later analysis, a clonal expansion index for each public chain was calculated from normalized within-repertoire ranks of inferred template counts. A later analysis computed generation probabilities with a VDJ recombination model fitted to out-of-frame rearrangements, and checked the results against IGoR. In a later analysis, TCR-TCR, TCR-HLA and TCR-CMV co-occurrence was scored with hypergeometric tests, and a repertoire-size bias correction was applied to TCR pairs. A later analysis estimated false discovery rates by permuting HLA or CMV assignments 20 times. In a later analysis, co-occurring TCRs were grouped using DBSCAN, with TCRdist sequence similarity added in when clustering inside HLA-allele-positive subsets. For co-occurrence clustering, repertoires with fewer than 30,000 or more than 120,000 public chains were excluded, along with four or five repertoires with anomalous nucleotide sharing. TCRdb carries this immuneACCESS record with in-frame sequences only. Its versions omit some clonotypes, under half of them owing to an unresolved V gene in the studies checked, with the rest unexplained. The V and J calls and clone size are taken from that table; D and trimming were inferred from the DNA. Within this sample are some 56,000 clones, with 82% of them counted one time only. The ten largest clonotypes hold around 2.8% of the sample.

The cohort consisted of 600 or so healthy bone marrow donors. Cohort members were all nominally healthy when sampled, although unrecorded immune exposures were likely present. The donor was CMV seronegative and belonged to the group of several hundred seronegative cohort members. Each donor provided a peripheral blood sample, and peripheral blood mononuclear cells were used for TCR beta sequencing. Genomic DNA extraction from the blood cell samples was performed with the Qiagen DNeasy Blood Extraction Kit. This chain joins TRBV30 to TRBJ1-4; no D gene is confidently identified. What was sequenced was PBMCs. This receptor was obtained from a man aged 50 to 59 in good health and CMV-seronegative. The nucleotides are TGTGCCTGGAGTACCTACAGTTTAACTAATGAAAAACTGTTTTTT. Its amino acids are CAWSTYSLTNEKLFF. Where the CDR3 stops, the reference TRBV30 and TRBJ1-4 genes take over; the full variable domain is SQTIHQWPATLVQPVGSPLSLECTVEGTSNPNLYWYRQAAGRGLQLLFYSVGIGQISSEVPQNLSASRPQDRQFILSSKKLLLSDSGFYLCAWSTYSLTNEKLFFGSGTQLSVL.